This T cell receptor beta chain was identified in a study of OX40 agonist ivuxolimab in advanced cancers. This CDR3 contains 14 residues. Trimming stripped 1 base from V and 1 base from J, with 7 bases between. CDR1 and CDR2 from the germline V gene are MDHEN and SYDVKM. Assay: immunoSEQ multiplex PCR; the TCRdb copy retains only in-frame clones and omits some. This sample has over 80,000 clones, with roughly nine tenths found just once. The V gene is TRBV28, the J gene TRBJ1-1, with no clear D. The clonotype originates from an adult with an advanced solid tumor such as melanoma, head and neck, liver or kidney cancer. The sample in question was CD4+ or CD8+ T cells sorted from blood, obtained in a trial of the OX40 agonist ivuxolimab. The CDR3 sequence is CASSLSQPNTEAFF. The CDR3, as DNA: TGTGCCAGCAGTTTATCACAGCCGAACACTGAAGCTTTCTTT.